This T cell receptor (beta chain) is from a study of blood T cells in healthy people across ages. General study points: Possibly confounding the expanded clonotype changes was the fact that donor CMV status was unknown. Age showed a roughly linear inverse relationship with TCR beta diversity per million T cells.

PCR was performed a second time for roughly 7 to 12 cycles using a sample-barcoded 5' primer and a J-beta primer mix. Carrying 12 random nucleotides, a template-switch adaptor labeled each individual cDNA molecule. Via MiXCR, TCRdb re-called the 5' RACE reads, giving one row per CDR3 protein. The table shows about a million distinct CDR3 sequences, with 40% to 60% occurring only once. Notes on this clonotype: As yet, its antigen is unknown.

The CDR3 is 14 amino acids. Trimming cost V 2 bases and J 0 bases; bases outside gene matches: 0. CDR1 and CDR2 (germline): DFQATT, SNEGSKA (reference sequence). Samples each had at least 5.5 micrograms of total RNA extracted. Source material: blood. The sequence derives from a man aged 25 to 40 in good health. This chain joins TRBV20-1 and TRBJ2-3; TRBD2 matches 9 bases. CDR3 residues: CSARLAGSTDTQYF. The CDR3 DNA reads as TGCAGTGCTAGACTAGCGGGGAGCACAGATACGCAGTATTTT.